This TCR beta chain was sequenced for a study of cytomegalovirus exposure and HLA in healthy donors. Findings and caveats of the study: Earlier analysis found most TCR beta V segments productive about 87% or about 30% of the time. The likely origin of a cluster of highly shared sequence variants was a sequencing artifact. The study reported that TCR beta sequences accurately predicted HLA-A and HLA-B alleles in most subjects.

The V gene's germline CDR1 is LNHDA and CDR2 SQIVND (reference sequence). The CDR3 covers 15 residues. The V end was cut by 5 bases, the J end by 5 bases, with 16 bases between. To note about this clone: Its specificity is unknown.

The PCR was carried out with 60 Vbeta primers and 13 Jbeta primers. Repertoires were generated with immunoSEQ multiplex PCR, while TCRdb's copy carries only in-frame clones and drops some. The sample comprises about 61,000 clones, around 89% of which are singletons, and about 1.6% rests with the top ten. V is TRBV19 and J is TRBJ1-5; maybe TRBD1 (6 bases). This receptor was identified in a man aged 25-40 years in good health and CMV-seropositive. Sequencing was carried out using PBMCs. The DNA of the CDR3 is TGTGCCAGTAGTGTCGGACAGACCCATTATCAGCCCCAGCATTTT. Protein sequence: CASSVGQTHYQPQHF.